The 20 T cell receptor beta chains below were found in one sample sequenced in a study of blood T cells in healthy people across ages. Combining a sample-barcoded 5' primer with a J-beta primer mix, a second PCR ran for roughly 7 to 12 cycles. Each CDR3 protein is one row after TCRdb ran MiXCR on the 5' RACE reads. The sample gives about 620,000 distinct CDR3 sequences, around 50% of which show up once; less than 15% is in the top ten. The sequencing input was blood. The receptors were sampled from a woman older than 75 in good health.

This sequence joins TRBV3-1 and TRBJ2-3, with a tentative D call TRBD2 (7 bases). The CDR3 contains 16 residues. Germline V gene data show CDR1 as LGHDT and CDR2 as YNNKEL (reference sequence). The V gene lost 0 bases and the J gene lost 10 bases, with 20 bases spanning the gap. CDR3 DNA sequence: TGTGCCAGCAGCCAAGAAGGGGGGGGGGCCCTAGGAGCGCAGTATTTT. Its translation: CASSQEGGGALGAQYF.

This clonotype was detected ten times or more. CDR3 loop: CASSLGTTETSRQFF. The CDR3 DNA reads TGCGCCAGCAGCCTCGGGACTACCGAGACTAGCCGGCAGTTCTTC. The chain joins TRBV4-1 to TRBJ2-1; 7 bases agree with TRBD2. Germline V gene data show CDR1 as MGHRA and CDR2 as YSYEKL. V gave up 4 bases and J gave up 12 bases; unmatched junction bases: 15. CDR3 length equals 15 residues.

This clonotype was picked up a small number of times. This sequence joins TRBV14 and TRBJ2-2; TRBD1 agrees at 8 bases. Germline trimming cut 4 bases from V and 0 bases from J; bases unmatched to any gene: 4. This CDR3 spans 16 amino acids. Germline V CDR1 and CDR2: SGHDN, FVKESK. In DNA form, the CDR3 reads TGTGCCAGCAGCCCCAACAGGGGGACGAACACCGGGGAGCTGTTTTTT. Translation: CASSPNRGTNTGELFF.

The chain combines TRBV12-3 or TRBV12-4 with TRBJ1-1, with unresolved D. V lost 3 bases to trimming and J lost 6 bases, with 8 bases between them. The CDR3 extends over 12 amino acids. CDR3 in DNA: TGTGCCAGCAGTTTGGCCAGGCCTGAAGCTTTCTTT. It translates to CASSLARPEAFF.

As for this clonotype: A read error may be the cause here, since a much bigger clone is one base away. The chain uses TRBV24-1 and TRBJ2-5; 9 bases align to TRBD1. The closer fit of TRBJ2-1 to the DNA end suggests the J call may be wrong. This CDR3 region has 16 residues. CDR1 KGHDR and CDR2 SFDVKD come from the germline V gene. The CDR3 spells CATSDRRDRVQETQFF. DNA of the CDR3: TGTGCCACCAGTGACCGCCGGGACAGGGTCCAAGAGACCCAGTTCTTC.

As DNA, the CDR3 is TGTGCCAGCAGCCAGAACAGCGATCAGCCCCAGCATTTT. Protein product: CASSQNSDQPQHF. The chain is built from TRBV3-1 and TRBJ1-5; D unresolved. The V end lost 3 bases, the J end lost 5 bases, and 8 bases lay between the germline ends. The CDR3 has 13 residues. Germline loops: CDR1 LGHDT, CDR2 YNNKEL (reference sequence).

The chain combines TRBV21-1 with TRBJ2-7; the listed D gene, TRBD2, was not tested against the DNA. TRBV21-1 is tagged as a pseudogene. CDR3 length equals 17 residues. CDR3: CASSTLRWAASSYEQYF. The CDR3 DNA reads as TGTGCCAGCAGCACCCTTCGGTGGGCCGCGAGCTCCTACGAGCAGTACTTC.

Comments on this clonotype: A much larger clonotype is one base distant, so this may be a read error. The chain carries TRBV27 and TRBJ2-6; 7 nucleotides match TRBD1. This CDR3 contains 15 residues. In germline, CDR1 is MNHEY, CDR2 SMNVEV (reference sequence). The CDR3 DNA sequence: TGTGCCAGCAGTACGGGACAGATAATGACCAACGCCCTGACTTTC. As protein: CASSTGQIMTNALTF.

Worth noting for this clonotype: At one boundary the junction diverges from the germline segment, which might be a read error. This chain joins TRBV7-9 and TRBJ2-1; TRBD1 is a possible D gene (6 bases). The CDR3 is made up of 16 amino acids. Germline assignment: CDR1 SEHNR and CDR2 FQNEAQ (reference sequence). The CDR3 sequence: CAGRPKSGAHWNEQFF. The CDR3 DNA reads TGTGCCGGCAGACCCAAATCAGGGGCCCATTGGAATGAGCAGTTCTTC.

V and J are TRBV12-3 or TRBV12-4 and TRBJ2-3; D is ambiguous. CDR3 length equals 13 residues. Trimming left V 6 bases short and J 4 bases short, with 11 bases between. CDR3 coding DNA: TGTGCCAGCAGGAGCTTTAGAGCAGATACGCAGTATTTT. Protein: CASRSFRADTQYF.

Remarks on this clonotype: A junction end diverges from the germline sequence, so it may reflect a read error. The chain combines TRBV4-3 with TRBJ1-6, with D possibly TRBD1 on 5 matching bases. The CDR3 is 15 residues long. The germline V gene has CDR1 LGHNA and CDR2 YSLEER. The CDR3 protein is CASSQVQGCNSPPHF. DNA of the CDR3: TGCGCCAGCAGCCAAGTTCAGGGATGTAATTCACCCCCCCACTTT.

The V call is TRBV7-9, the J call TRBJ1-1; D is unresolved. Per the germline V gene, CDR1 is SEHNR and CDR2 is FQNEAQ (reference sequence). V lost 2 bases, J lost 8 bases, and 6 bases lay in between. This CDR3 spans 11 amino acids. For the CDR3, the DNA is TGTGCCAGCAGCTTATTGGGGGAAGCTTTCTTT. Amino acids: CASSLLGEAFF. The full variable domain, its missing parts supplied by reference TRBV7-9 and TRBJ1-1, is DTGVSQNPRHKITKRGQNVTFRCDPISEHNRLYWYRQTLGQGPEFLTYFQNEAQLEKSRLLSDRFSAERPKGSFSTLEIQRTEQGDSAMYLCASSLLGEAFFGQGTRLTVV.

The gene calls are TRBV20-1 and TRBJ2-5; TRBD2 is a possible D gene (7 bases). Germline V gene data show CDR1 as DFQATT and CDR2 as SNEGSKA (reference sequence). The CDR3 runs to 16 residues. Here the CDR3 DNA reads TGCAGCTCCATTCAAGGGGCGGGGGCGTTTGGAAATGAGCAGTACTTC. Its protein is CSSIQGAGAFGNEQYF.

This clonotype came up many times. The chain couples TRBV7-2 to TRBJ1-6; D is uncertain. The V gene lost 6 bases and the J gene lost 6 bases, with 12 bases spanning the gap. Germline V gene data show CDR1 as SGHTA and CDR2 as FQGNSA. This CDR3 spans 14 amino acids. Written as DNA, the CDR3 is TGTGCCAGCAGTTACTCGCCCTCTAATTCACCCCTCCACTTT. Amino acids: CASSYSPSNSPLHF.

The chain is built from TRBV24-1 and TRBJ2-3; 7 positions match TRBD2. This CDR3 spans 14 amino acids. V dropped 7 bases and J dropped 3; count of bases not matched to a gene: 6. Germline CDR1 and CDR2: KGHDR and SFDVKD. CDR3 amino acids: CATSPSGATDTQYF. CDR3 bases: TGTGCCACCAGCCCAAGCGGGGCGACAGATACGCAGTATTTT.

The rearrangement links TRBV20-1 to TRBJ1-5; D gene ambiguous. CDR3 length: 13 residues. Germline CDR1 is DFQATT and CDR2 is SNEGSKA (reference sequence). V was trimmed by 3 bases and J by 5 bases, leaving 11 bases between them. The CDR3 bases are TGCAGTGCTAGCTTACGGATGGATCAGCCCCAGCATTTT. Translating gives CSASLRMDQPQHF.

The chain uses TRBV30 and TRBJ2-2; 7 bases are shared with TRBD1. In germline, CDR1 is GTSNPN, CDR2 SVGIG (reference sequence). J gave up 3 bases and V 3 bases, and 4 bases lay outside the gene matches. The CDR3 is made up of 14 amino acids. The CDR3 bases are TGTGCCTGGAGAAGACAGGGAGACACCGGGGAGCTGTTTTTT. It translates to CAWRRQGDTGELFF.

Comment on this clonotype: This may come from a read error, since a much larger clone is one base off. V and J are TRBV6-1 and TRBJ2-1; perhaps TRBD1 as D (5 bases). The CDR3 is made up of 15 amino acids. CDR1 and CDR2 from the germline V gene are MNHNS and SASEGT. The V gene lost 6 bases and the J gene lost 1 base, with 13 bases spanning the gap. CDR3 protein: CASRGATVSYNEQFF. DNA of the CDR3: TGTGCCAGCAGAGGGGCAACAGTATCCTACAATGAGCAGTTCTTC.

This sequence joins TRBV27 and TRBJ2-1; possible D gene TRBD1, 6 bases. The V end lost 4 bases, the J end lost 9 bases, and 10 bases lay between the germline ends. CDR1 MNHEY and CDR2 SMNVEV come from the germline V gene (reference sequence). This CDR3 is built from 12 residues. The CDR3 DNA sequence: TGTGCCAGCAGTTCCGGGGACACTGAGCAGTTCTTC. As protein: CASSSGDTEQFF.

Ten or more counts support this clonotype. The J gene is TRBJ1-6, the V gene TRBV4-2, with a tentative D call TRBD1 (6 bases). Trimming left V 2 bases short and J 7 bases short, with 18 bases between. Germline CDR1 is LGHNA and CDR2 is YNFKEQ. CDR3 length: 17 residues. CDR3 bases: TGTGCCAGCAGCCAAAGGGGGGGGGGCGTTGGAAATTCACCCCTCCACTTT. Translating it yields CASSQRGGGVGNSPLHF.